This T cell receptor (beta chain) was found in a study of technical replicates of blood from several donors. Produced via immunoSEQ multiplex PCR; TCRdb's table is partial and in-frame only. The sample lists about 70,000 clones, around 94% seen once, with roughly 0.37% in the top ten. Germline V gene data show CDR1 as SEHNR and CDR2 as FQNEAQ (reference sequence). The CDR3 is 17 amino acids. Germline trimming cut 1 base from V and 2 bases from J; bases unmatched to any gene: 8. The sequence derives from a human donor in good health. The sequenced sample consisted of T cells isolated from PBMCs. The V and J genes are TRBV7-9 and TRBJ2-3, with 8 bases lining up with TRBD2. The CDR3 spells CASSLVGSGSLTDTQYF. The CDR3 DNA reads TGTGCCAGCAGCTTAGTGGGGAGCGGGAGCCTCACAGATACGCAGTATTTT.